This section outlines one T cell receptor (beta chain) sequence together with its context. The data were taken from a study of cytomegalovirus exposure and HLA in healthy donors. Germline CDR1 LGHNA, CDR2 YNFKEQ. V dropped 0 bases and J dropped 0; count of bases not matched to a gene: 13. CDR3 length: 21 amino acids. Primers included in the PCR were 60 Vbeta and 13 Jbeta primers. In the source study's methods: Later, 75 million to 100 million unique TCR beta chains were counted in an analysis, and some 10 million of them were shared. Sequencing used immunoSEQ multiplex PCR; TCRdb keeps in-frame clones, though not all of them. D and trimming come from the DNA, and the V and J calls and clone size come from that table. The sample has roughly 120,000 clones; over 65% are singletons.

This clonotype was obtained from a woman between 25 and 40 years old in good health and CMV-seropositive. V and J are TRBV4-2 and TRBJ2-7; 14 positions match TRBD2. The sequenced sample consisted of PBMCs. CDR3 DNA: TGTGCCAGCAGCCAAGAACGACTAGCGGGGGGGCCGGGTGGGATCTCCTACGAGCAGTACTTC. It codes for CASSQERLAGGPGGISYEQYF.